Included here is one T cell receptor beta chain sequence, with context. This clone was detected once. Its target antigen remains unknown. Base qualities are not recorded, but no much larger clone differs from it by a single base. For TCR Vbeta sequencing, memory CD4+ T cells were sorted ex vivo from the peripheral blood of both healthy controls and narcolepsy patients. Trimming costs V 4 bases and J 7 bases, and their ends lie 13 bases apart. Via the germline V gene (reference sequence), CDR1 is LNHDA and CDR2 SQIVND. The CDR3 contains 14 residues, cysteine and phenylalanine counted. Solely the CDR3 DNA is kept, with 42 bases framed from the first base. These data belong to a study of T cells in narcolepsy (dated by TCRdb to about 2018). Describing the broader study: The study enrolled patients with narcolepsy type 1 or type 2 (NT1, NT2) together with healthy control donors. The study sought autoreactive T cells targeting hypocretin neuron self-antigens (hypocretin, TRIB2) in narcolepsy patients, using TCR Vbeta sequencing to track clonotypes in blood and CSF. Findings and caveats that apply to the study as a whole: Numbers of sequenced blood memory CD4+ clonotypes were comparable, averaging roughly 40,000 in patients and approximately 34,000 in controls. In plots comparing CSF and blood CD4+ T cell clonotypes from the same patient, HCRT-specific and TRIB2-specific autoreactive clonotypes were highlighted. Autoreactive clonotypes were reported to be detected serially in the blood of the same patients and of different patients, but not in the blood of healthy controls. Some blood memory CD4+ repertoires from patients and controls contained no sequences matching autoreactive T cell clones.

Library generation was performed with the immunoSEQ multiplex PCR assay. TCRdb took over this immuneACCESS table, retaining in-frame rearrangements with V and J assigned. Such tables are incomplete; in checked studies, under half of the missing clones stem from an unresolved V gene, and the remainder is unexplained. Within this sample are about 33,000 clones, with about four fifths of them counted one time only. Roughly 1.3% of the sample comes from the top ten. The rearrangement joined TRBV19 to TRBJ2-2; TRBD2 could be the D gene, as 6 bases match. This TCR was recovered from a human donor with narcolepsy. The sequencing input was CD45RA- memory CD4+ T cells from PBMCs. This sample's cell subset or site label indicates: memory T cells sorted ex vivo from peripheral blood. The nucleotides read TGTGCCAGTAGTAGGGGACGGGGGATCGGGGAGCTGTTTTTT. Translation gives CASSRGRGIGELFF. The reference TRBV19 and TRBJ2-2 proteins fill in what lies around the CDR3, so the full variable domain reads DGGITQSPKYLFRKEGQNVTLSCEQNLNHDAMYWYRQDPGQGLRLIYYSQIVNDFQKGDIAEGYSVSREKKESFPLTVTSAQKNPTAFYLCASSRGRGIGELFFGEGSRLTVL.